The text below deals with one T cell receptor beta chain. What it binds is unknown. The data were obtained in a study of T cells in Graves' hyperthyroidism and ophthalmopathy. About the study: It was at initial diagnosis, before any treatment, that peripheral blood was collected. Study-level results: Model output signaled ophthalmopathy a median 6.5 months ahead of onset.

TCR beta CDR3 sequences were amplified from RNA transcripts. With the HTBI primer set, the TCR CDR3 went through a first round of RT-PCR. Each CDR3 protein gets one entry after TCRdb re-called the multiplex PCR reads with MiXCR. This sample has roughly 380,000 distinct CDR3 sequences, with about 13% found just once. CDR3 size: 14 residues. Trimming took off 1 base at V and 1 base at J, with 4 bases between the two ends. The germline V gene has CDR1 SEHNR and CDR2 FQNEAQ (reference sequence). Exclusion followed for patients with uncontrolled infection, other autoimmune disease, pregnancy or lactation. J is TRBJ2-2 and V is TRBV7-9, with D hard to call. The TCR originated in a man aged 25-45 years with Graves' hyperthyroidism that later progressed to Graves' ophthalmopathy. Sequencing input: blood. The CDR3 sequence is CASSLEVNTGELFF. Here the CDR3 DNA reads TGTGCCAGCAGCTTAGAGGTGAACACCGGGGAGCTGTTTTTT.